A selection of T cell receptor beta chains follows, all from one sample in a study of T cells in localized non-small cell lung cancer. The data were produced by immunoSEQ multiplex PCR, yet TCRdb's version contains in-frame clones alone and is incomplete. The sample lists some 37,000 clones, around 86% seen once, with 3.5% in the top ten. Sequenced here: peripheral blood, sampled before any cancer treatment. The source is a man aged 18-55 years with stage I lung adenocarcinoma. Both conserved end residues are part of each CDR3. Each record gives: V gene, CDR3 length, clone size, D gene, J gene, CDR3 DNA, CDR3 protein. D genes are given only for firm matches. A clone size is listed for some rows: how often the clone was seen (once, few, many), or a class if it is expanded.

V: TRBV5-8
length: 15
size: .
D: .
J: TRBJ1-4
DNA: TGTGCCAGCAGCCCCGGGACCAGCACTAATGAAAAACTGTTTTTT
CDR3: CASSPGTSTNEKLFF

V: TRBV5-4
length: 14
size: .
D: TRBD2
J: TRBJ2-3
DNA: TGTGCCAGCAGCTTGGGCGGGGGAACAGATACGCAGTATTTT
CDR3: CASSLGGGTDTQYF

V: TRBV10-2
length: 13
size: .
D: .
J: TRBJ1-1
DNA: TGCGCCAGCAGCCTCACCAGGGGCACTGAAGCTTTCTTT
CDR3: CASSLTRGTEAFF

V: TRBV6-5
length: 14
size: .
D: .
J: TRBJ1-1
DNA: TGTGCCAGCAGTTACCAGAAGAGGAACACTGAAGCTTTCTTT
CDR3: CASSYQKRNTEAFF

V: TRBV12-5
length: 15
size: .
D: TRBD1
J: TRBJ1-5
DNA: TGTGCTAGTGGTCTGGGACAGGGGGCGATTCAGCCCCAGCATTTT
CDR3: CASGLGQGAIQPQHF

V: TRBV9
length: 15
size: once
D: TRBD1
J: TRBJ1-2
DNA: TGTGCCAGCAGCCAGGGACAGGGCGTGAACTATGGCTACACCTTC
CDR3: CASSQGQGVNYGYTF

V: TRBV12-5
length: 16
size: .
D: .
J: TRBJ2-1
DNA: TGTGCTAGTGGTTTGCCTTTTGGGGGCCGCACGGATGAGCAGTTCTTC
CDR3: CASGLPFGGRTDEQFF

V: TRBV2
length: 17
size: .
D: .
J: TRBJ1-1
DNA: TGTGCCAGCAGTGAAATGAGGGGAGCCCAACGGAACACTGAAGCTTTCTTT
CDR3: CASSEMRGAQRNTEAFF

V: TRBV7-8
length: 15
size: .
D: .
J: TRBJ1-2
DNA: TGTGCCAGCAGCTTAGGCAGCTATAGTCCCGATGGCTACACCTTC
CDR3: CASSLGSYSPDGYTF

V: TRBV28
length: 16
size: .
D: TRBD2
J: TRBJ2-3
DNA: TGTGCCAGCAGCCGCTCTAGCGGGGGGTTCACAGATACGCAGTATTTT
CDR3: CASSRSSGGFTDTQYF

V: TRBV30
length: 13
size: .
D: .
J: TRBJ1-5
DNA: TGTGCCTGGAGTGTACAAGGGCCTCAGCCCCAGCATTTT
CDR3: CAWSVQGPQPQHF

V: TRBV5-1
length: 14
size: .
D: .
J: TRBJ1-2
DNA: TGCGCCAGCAGCTTGGATTCCACAGCTTATGGCTACACCTTC
CDR3: CASSLDSTAYGYTF

V: TRBV6-1
length: 16
size: .
D: .
J: TRBJ1-1
DNA: TGTGCCAGCAGTGAATGGGGTCGGGCGATGGACACTGAAGCTTTCTTT
CDR3: CASSEWGRAMDTEAFF

V: TRBV6-1
length: 13
size: .
D: TRBD1
J: TRBJ1-2
DNA: TGTGCCAGCAGCTCGGGACAGGCCTATGGCTACACCTTC
CDR3: CASSSGQAYGYTF

V: TRBV6-1
length: 13
size: .
D: .
J: TRBJ1-2
DNA: TGTGCCAGCAGTGAGACTCAGGGCTATGGCTACACCTTC
CDR3: CASSETQGYGYTF

V: TRBV30
length: 13
size: .
D: .
J: TRBJ1-5
DNA: TGTGCCTGGAGTGGACAGAACAATCAGCCCCAGCATTTT
CDR3: CAWSGQNNQPQHF

V: TRBV30
length: 12
size: .
D: .
J: TRBJ2-5
DNA: TGTGCCTGGTTAGCTGTGGGGGAGACCCAGTACTTC
CDR3: CAWLAVGETQYF

V: TRBV6-5
length: 14
size: .
D: .
J: TRBJ1-2
DNA: TGTGCCAGCAGCCTTCGGGACAATAACTATGGCTACACCTTC
CDR3: CASSLRDNNYGYTF

V: TRBV7-7
length: 14
size: once
D: .
J: TRBJ2-7
DNA: TGTGCCAGCAGCTTAGGTCCTCTCAACGGCGAGCAGTACTTC
CDR3: CASSLGPLNGEQYF

V: TRBV18
length: 14
size: .
D: .
J: TRBJ2-3
DNA: TGTGCCAGCTCACGACGGGGCTTTTCGGATACGCAGTATTTT
CDR3: CASSRRGFSDTQYF

V: TRBV27
length: 11
size: .
D: .
J: TRBJ2-1
DNA: TGTGCCAGCAGTGGGTACAATGAGCAGTTCTTC
CDR3: CASSGYNEQFF

V: TRBV28
length: 18
size: .
D: .
J: TRBJ1-5
DNA: TGTGCCACCCGGGGACAACTAAGGTTCCCAAGTAGCAATCAGCCCCAGCATTTT
CDR3: CATRGQLRFPSSNQPQHF

V: TRBV2
length: 13
size: .
D: .
J: TRBJ1-2
DNA: TGTGCCACCACCAGGGACTCCAACTATGGCTACACCTTC
CDR3: CATTRDSNYGYTF

V: TRBV28
length: 17
size: once
D: .
J: TRBJ1-3
DNA: TGTGCCAGCAGACGTGGGGACACTTATTCCTCTGGAAACACCATATATTTT
CDR3: CASRRGDTYSSGNTIYF

V: TRBV9
length: 17
size: .
D: TRBD1
J: TRBJ1-1
DNA: TGTGCCAGCAGGGCAACCGATACACCGGGACAGGCCGCTGAAGCTTTCTTT
CDR3: CASRATDTPGQAAEAFF

V: TRBV7-9
length: 12
size: once
D: .
J: TRBJ2-1
DNA: TGTGCCAGCAGCTTGGAGCGTGCTACGCAGTTCTTC
CDR3: CASSLERATQFF

V: TRBV27
length: 14
size: few
D: TRBD1
J: TRBJ1-2
DNA: TGTGCCAGCAGTATCCAGGGGGCCAACTATGGCTACACCTTC
CDR3: CASSIQGANYGYTF

V: TRBV11-2
length: 16
size: .
D: .
J: TRBJ1-2
DNA: TGTGCCAGCAGCTCCCTCAAGACGGGAGCTAACTATGGCTACACCTTC
CDR3: CASSSLKTGANYGYTF

V: TRBV2
length: 12
size: .
D: .
J: TRBJ2-1
DNA: TGTGCCAGCAGAGGCGGGTTCAATGAGCAGTTCTTC
CDR3: CASRGGFNEQFF

V: TRBV5-1
length: 15
size: .
D: TRBD1
J: TRBJ1-6
DNA: TGCGCCAGCAGCTTAACGGGACAGCACAATTCACCCCTCCACTTT
CDR3: CASSLTGQHNSPLHF

V: TRBV19
length: 15
size: once
D: .
J: TRBJ2-7
DNA: TGTGCCAGTAGCTACTCCGGGACGGGCTCCTACGAGCAGTACTTC
CDR3: CASSYSGTGSYEQYF

V: TRBV6-5
length: 16
size: .
D: TRBD1
J: TRBJ1-6
DNA: TGTGCCAGCAGTTACGATCCGGGACAGGGGTCTTCACCCCTCCACTTT
CDR3: CASSYDPGQGSSPLHF

V: TRBV10-3
length: 13
size: few
D: .
J: TRBJ1-6
DNA: TGTGCCATCAGTGAGTTGACAAATTCACCCCTCCACTTT
CDR3: CAISELTNSPLHF

V: TRBV19
length: 15
size: .
D: .
J: TRBJ1-6
DNA: TGTGCCAGTACCTCTTCGGGGGGCTATAATTCACCCCTCCACTTT
CDR3: CASTSSGGYNSPLHF

V: TRBV7-9
length: 14
size: .
D: .
J: TRBJ2-3
DNA: TGTGCCAGCAGCCACCCCCCTAGCACAGATACGCAGTATTTT
CDR3: CASSHPPSTDTQYF

V: TRBV4-1
length: 15
size: few
D: .
J: TRBJ1-1
DNA: TGCGCCAGCAGCCAAGTCGGGGCCCCCAGGACTGAAGCTTTCTTT
CDR3: CASSQVGAPRTEAFF

V: TRBV5-1
length: 15
size: .
D: TRBD1
J: TRBJ1-2
DNA: TGCGCCAGCAGCCCAGGGTTGGGACAGGGCTATGGCTACACCTTC
CDR3: CASSPGLGQGYGYTF

V: TRBV7-2
length: 14
size: .
D: TRBD1
J: TRBJ1-2
DNA: TGTGCCAGCAGCTCGGACAGGGTAGGATATGGCTACACCTTC
CDR3: CASSSDRVGYGYTF

V: TRBV5-1
length: 16
size: .
D: TRBD2
J: TRBJ2-2
DNA: TGCGCCAGCAGCATAGGGACTAGCCTTAACACCGGGGAGCTGTTTTTT
CDR3: CASSIGTSLNTGELFF

V: TRBV5-1
length: 15
size: .
D: TRBD1
J: TRBJ2-3
DNA: TGCGCCAGCAACACGATAACAGGGGGGACAGATACGCAGTATTTT
CDR3: CASNTITGGTDTQYF

V: TRBV28
length: 17
size: .
D: TRBD1
J: TRBJ1-5
DNA: TGTGCCAGCAGTTTCAGTTTAATCGGAGGGGGCGGTCAGCCCCAGCATTTT
CDR3: CASSFSLIGGGGQPQHF

V: TRBV2
length: 14
size: .
D: TRBD1
J: TRBJ2-5
DNA: TGTGCCAGCAGGGACAGGGAAATAAGAGAGACCCAGTACTTC
CDR3: CASRDREIRETQYF

V: TRBV5-5
length: 14
size: .
D: .
J: TRBJ1-4
DNA: TGTGCCAGCAGCTTATTCCCAACTAATGAAAAACTGTTTTTT
CDR3: CASSLFPTNEKLFF

V: TRBV21-1
length: 15
size: .
D: .
J: TRBJ1-5
DNA: TGTGCCAGCAGCAAATTGGGGGGCGGCAATCAGCCCCAGCATTTT
CDR3: CASSKLGGGNQPQHF

V: TRBV10-3
length: 13
size: .
D: .
J: TRBJ1-5
DNA: TGTGCCATCAGTGTTGGGGGAGCTCAGCCCCAGCATTTT
CDR3: CAISVGGAQPQHF

V: TRBV15
length: 15
size: .
D: TRBD1
J: TRBJ1-6
DNA: TGTGCCACCAACAACGGACAGGGCCCACCTTCACCCCTCCACTTT
CDR3: CATNNGQGPPSPLHF

V: TRBV7-2
length: 15
size: .
D: TRBD1
J: TRBJ1-1
DNA: TGTGCCAGCAGCCAATACAGGGGTAGGAACACTGAAGCTTTCTTT
CDR3: CASSQYRGRNTEAFF

V: TRBV7-9
length: 13
size: .
D: TRBD2
J: TRBJ2-1
DNA: TGTGCCAGCGGGGGGGTCTCCTACAATGAGCAGTTCTTC
CDR3: CASGGVSYNEQFF

V: TRBV10-3
length: 15
size: .
D: TRBD1
J: TRBJ1-1
DNA: TGTGCCATCAGTGAGTATAAGACAGGGGACACTGAAGCTTTCTTT
CDR3: CAISEYKTGDTEAFF

V: TRBV5-4
length: 16
size: .
D: TRBD1
J: TRBJ2-7
DNA: TGTGCCAGCAGCTTGGGCCGGGACAGGGCGTCCTACGAGCAGTACTTC
CDR3: CASSLGRDRASYEQYF

V: TRBV7-2
length: 15
size: .
D: .
J: TRBJ2-5
DNA: TGTGCCAGCAGCCCCCAAGGGTGGGGACAAGAGACCCAGTACTTC
CDR3: CASSPQGWGQETQYF